The rows below give T cell receptor beta chains drawn from one sample of a study of identical twins. TCRdb independently ran MiXCR on the 5' RACE reads; one entry per CDR3 protein. Of just over 450,000 distinct CDR3 sequences in the sample, 14% are singletons; the top ten hold around 0.52%. The sample was also reused in another study, on yellow fever vaccine responses in identical twins.

Sequencing used CD4+ T cells sorted from blood. These receptor sequences come from a woman between 18 and 30 years old in good health. CDR3s include the opening cysteine and the closing phenylalanine or tryptophan. Each record gives: J gene, clone size, D gene, V gene, CDR3 DNA, CDR3 protein. A D gene is named only where the DNA matches it firmly. The size field is filled for only some rows; it gives once, few, many or a size class.

>TRBJ2-7|NA|NA|TRBV24-1
TGTGCCACCAGTGCTAATCTTCGGGGAGAGCAGTACTTC
CATSANLRGEQYF
>TRBJ2-7|few|TRBD2|TRBV4-2
TGTGCCAGCAGCCATGAGATTAGCGGGAGGGTCGGTGACGAGCAGTACTTC
CASSHEISGRVGDEQYF
>TRBJ2-7|few|TRBD1|TRBV5-1
TGCGCCAGCAGCGCCTGGACAGGGGGCTACGAGCAGTACTTC
CASSAWTGGYEQYF
>TRBJ2-7|NA|NA|TRBV5-1
TGCGCCAGCAGCTCCGACCCACAGGGTTACGAGCAGTACTTC
CASSSDPQGYEQYF
>TRBJ2-5|NA|TRBD2|TRBV6-1
TGTGCCAGCAGTGAAGGGGGAAGCGGGGGGCTCTCCACAAGGGGAGAGACCCAGTACTTC
CASSEGGSGGLSTRGETQYF
>TRBJ1-1|NA|NA|TRBV5-1
TGCGCCAGCAGTAGTGACAGACCTAACACTGAAGCTTTCTTT
CASSSDRPNTEAFF
>TRBJ1-2|NA|NA|TRBV5-1
TGCGCCAGCAACAAGGGGACCGACTATGGCTACACCTTC
CASNKGTDYGYTF
>TRBJ2-1|few|TRBD2|TRBV5-1
TGCGCCAGCAGGGGATCTAGCGGGGGAAACTCCTACAATGAGCAGTTCTTC
CASRGSSGGNSYNEQFF
>TRBJ2-5|many|NA|TRBV7-9
TGTGCCAGCAGCCAATCACTCCGGGACCAAGAGACCCAGTACTTC
CASSQSLRDQETQYF
>TRBJ2-1|few|TRBD2|TRBV4-2
TGTGCCAGCAGCCCGAGAGCGGGGGGGCTAAATGAGCAGTTCTTC
CASSPRAGGLNEQFF
>TRBJ2-5|NA|NA|TRBV6-6
TGTGCCAGCAGTACGGCCAGGGAGACCCAGTACTTC
CASSTARETQYF
>TRBJ2-3|few|NA|TRBV7-6
TGTGCCAGCAGCTTAGGACCGTCCCTCCCAGATACGCAGTATTTT
CASSLGPSLPDTQYF
>TRBJ2-3|NA|TRBD2|TRBV4-2
TGTGCCAGCAGCCAAGATATGACTAGCGGGGGGACTAGCGGGGATACGCAGTATTTT
CASSQDMTSGGTSGDTQYF
>TRBJ1-1|many|NA|TRBV5-1
TGCGCCAGCAGTTTTCGGGGGAGACTGAACACTGAAGCTTTCTTT
CASSFRGRLNTEAFF
>TRBJ2-7|once|NA|TRBV4-1
TGCGCCAGCAGCCAAGATGGACAGTCCTCCTACGAGCAGTACTTC
CASSQDGQSSYEQYF
>TRBJ1-3|NA|NA|TRBV7-9
TGTGCCTCCTCGGGACGCGCGGGGGAGCAGCCTGGAAACACCATATATTTT
CASSGRAGEQPGNTIYF
>TRBJ1-5|many|NA|TRBV3-1
TGTGCCAGCAGCCAAGATTTCGGGGGCGGGCAGCCCCAGCATTTT
CASSQDFGGGQPQHF
>TRBJ2-6|NA|NA|TRBV11-3
TGTGCCAGCAGCTTAGGTTCGGGGTCTGGGGCCAACGTCCTGACTTTC
CASSLGSGSGANVLTF
>TRBJ1-4|NA|NA|TRBV7-9
TGTGCCAGCAGCCGCGGAATGGATAATGAAAAACTGTTTTTT
CASSRGMDNEKLFF
>TRBJ2-5|few|NA|TRBV7-3
TGTGCCAGCAGCTTAGGGACTGAACAAGAGACCCAGTACTTC
CASSLGTEQETQYF
>TRBJ2-5|many|NA|TRBV5-1
TGCGCCAGCAGCTTGACTGGGCTCCAAGAGACCCAGTACTTC
CASSLTGLQETQYF
>TRBJ2-3|NA|NA|TRBV4-3
TGCGCCAGCAGCCATCGGGTCGGAGATCGTGCAGATACGCAGTATTTT
CASSHRVGDRADTQYF
>TRBJ2-1|few|TRBD2|TRBV11-1
TGTGCCAGCAGCTCCCCAAAAAAAGCGGGGGGGGGCTACAATGAGCAGTTCTTC
CASSSPKKAGGGYNEQFF
>TRBJ2-7|few|TRBD1|TRBV7-2
TGTGCCAGCAGCTCTGGACAGGGGTTAACCTACGAGCAGTACTTC
CASSSGQGLTYEQYF
>TRBJ1-2|many|NA|TRBV27
TGTGCCAGCAGTTCGGAGGGAAATTACGGCTACACCTTC
CASSSEGNYGYTF
>TRBJ2-2|NA|TRBD2|TRBV4-1
TGCGCCAGCAGCCCGGCGGGAGGAGCAACCGGGGAGCTGTTTTTT
CASSPAGGATGELFF
>TRBJ2-7|few|NA|TRBV5-1
TGCGCCAGCAGCTTGGATCTGGCGGCAGCCTACGAGCAGTACTTC
CASSLDLAAAYEQYF
>TRBJ2-2|few|NA|TRBV7-8
TGTGCCAGCAGCTTAGGGGGACGGAATTTGAACACCGGGGAGCTGTTTTTT
CASSLGGRNLNTGELFF
>TRBJ2-7|few|TRBD1|TRBV18
TGTGCCAGCTCACCGCGACAGGGAGAGTACGAGCAGTACTTC
CASSPRQGEYEQYF
>TRBJ2-7|few|NA|TRBV6-1
TGTGCCAGCAGTGAAGCGGGCAGGGTTTCCGAGCAGTACTTC
CASSEAGRVSEQYF
>TRBJ1-5|many|TRBD1|TRBV5-1
TGCGCCAGCAGCTGGACAGGGTCCAGCAATCAGCCCCAGCATTTT
CASSWTGSSNQPQHF
>TRBJ2-7|NA|NA|TRBV7-8
TGTGCCAGCAGCTTATTAATGGACCGGGACACCTCCGGAGGCGAGCAGTACTTC
CASSLLMDRDTSGGEQYF
>TRBJ1-2|few|NA|TRBV20-1
TGCAGTGCTAAGGGGGGTTCATACGGCTACACCTTC
CSAKGGSYGYTF
>TRBJ2-1|few|NA|TRBV3-1
TGTGCCAGCAGTCACGGTCCTACTCACAATGAGCAGTTCTTC
CASSHGPTHNEQFF
>TRBJ2-6|NA|NA|TRBV5-1
TGCGCCAGCAGCCCCACAGTATCGGTCTCTGGGGCCAACGTCCTGACTTTC
CASSPTVSVSGANVLTF
>TRBJ1-6|NA|NA|TRBV19
TGTGCCAGTAGCGGGGCGGATCTTAATTCACCCCTCCACTTT
CASSGADLNSPLHF
>TRBJ1-1|NA|NA|TRBV29-1
TGCAGCGTCCAACAGCGATTGAACACTGAAGCTTTCTTT
CSVQQRLNTEAFF
>TRBJ2-3|few|NA|TRBV7-2
TGTGCCAGCAGCCTACAGGTTAGCGGCAGCACAGATACGCAGTATTTT
CASSLQVSGSTDTQYF
>TRBJ1-3|many|TRBD1|TRBV20-1
TGCAGTGCCCGGGACAGTGGGGGAAACACCATATATTTT
CSARDSGGNTIYF
>TRBJ2-2|few|NA|TRBV7-3
TGTGCCAGCAGCTTGCGTGGTTCTATGAACACCGGGGAGCTGTTTTTT
CASSLRGSMNTGELFF
>TRBJ2-5|NA|TRBD2|TRBV5-1
TGCGCCAGCAGCGGGACTAGCGGGAGGAGGCAAGAGACCCAGTACTTC
CASSGTSGRRQETQYF
>TRBJ2-7|few|NA|TRBV6-2/TRBV6-3
TGTGCCAGCAGTTCTTGGGTCAGCTCCTACGAGCAGTACTTC
CASSSWVSSYEQYF
>TRBJ2-5|NA|TRBD2|TRBV4-3
TGCGCCAGCAGCCAGATAGCGGGAGGGCTTAGAGAGACCCAGTACTTC
CASSQIAGGLRETQYF
>TRBJ2-1|few|NA|TRBV28
TGTGCCAGCAAGGTTTTGAATGAGCAGTTCTTC
CASKVLNEQFF
>TRBJ2-3|NA|TRBD2|TRBV5-1
TGCGCCAGCAGCTCGCTCTGGACTAGCGGGAACACAGATACGCAGTATTTT
CASSSLWTSGNTDTQYF
>TRBJ2-1|NA|NA|TRBV18
TGTGCCAGCTCGCCTTCAAACTACAATGAGCAGTTCTTC
CASSPSNYNEQFF
>TRBJ2-2|NA|NA|TRBV20-1
TGCAGTGCTAGGCAACTAGGGGCGCCGAACACCGGGGAGCTGTTTTTT
CSARQLGAPNTGELFF
>TRBJ2-5|many|NA|TRBV7-8
TGTGCCAGCAGCTTTTCGAACTTACAAGAGACCCAGTACTTC
CASSFSNLQETQYF
>TRBJ2-1|few|NA|TRBV6-4
TGTGCCAGCAAAACAAAGGCAGGCCACAATGAGCAGTTCTTC
CASKTKAGHNEQFF
>TRBJ2-7|NA|TRBD1|TRBV10-2
TGCGCCAGCAGGGCCGGGACAGGGAGGGGAAAGCAGTACTTC
CASRAGTGRGKQYF